This note documents a single TCR beta chain sequence. Its antigen specificity is not known. No base quality values were provided; no much bigger clone lies one nucleotide off. This entry is derived from a study of CD8 T cells in Susac syndrome (dated by TCRdb to 2018 to 2020). Background for the entire study: Repertoire sequencing was used to test whether CD8+ T cell activation and differentiation in Susac syndrome was antigen driven. The clonality of the CD8+ T cell repertoire was compared across about a dozen healthy donors, some 14 Susac syndrome patients and about 16 multiple sclerosis patients. Findings and caveats that apply to the study as a whole: The study acknowledged that relatively few individuals were included in the TCR sequencing and HLA analysis.

Peripheral blood CD8+ and CD4+ T cells from healthy donors, Susac syndrome patients and multiple sclerosis patients were profiled by high-throughput TCR beta sequencing. Multiple sclerosis controls were treatment-naive patients with stable or active relapsing-remitting disease fulfilling revised McDonald criteria. Bulk CD8+ and CD4+ T cells were purified by magnetic negative isolation, while CD8+ TEMRA cells were enriched using FACS. Blood was drawn into EDTA tubes, processed within 24 hours, and PBMCs were isolated by density gradient centrifugation. PBMCs intended for TCR sequencing were cryopreserved in liquid nitrogen and thawed later in a water bath at 37 degrees C. Purity of sorted or isolated CD4+, CD8+ and CD8+ TEMRA cells was at least 90%. The germline V gene supplies CDR1 SNHLY and CDR2 FYNNEI. The CDR3 sequence holds 13 residues, the cysteine and phenylalanine included. Solely the CDR3 DNA is kept, with 39 bases framed from the first base. For this chain, trimming is 3 bases at the V end and 4 bases at the J end, and the number of junction bases without a gene match is 1.

RNA was extracted using the RNeasy kit, and roughly 0.5 to 1 ug of the RNA was reverse transcribed with random hexamers. The immunoSEQ multiplex PCR assay, which covers 54 Vbeta and 13 Jbeta segments, was used to amplify TCR beta CDR3 regions. PCR amplification bias was corrected by using a synthetic template baseline for primer optimization and computational correction. Processing in the source paper ran as follows. Reads were annotated to V, D and J genes per IMGT and analyzed with immunoSEQ Analyzer, keeping only productive sequences. Clonality was calculated as one minus the Shannon entropy normalized by log2 of the number of productive unique sequences. For each patient and control, public and private clones were evaluated within the 100 most prevalent clones. Clones were defined as Susac-specific if absent from the healthy and MS cohorts, from roughly 1,100 published viral clones and from other ImmuneACCESS disease sequences. TCRdb trimmed the raw reads at Q25, called clones with MiXCR and kept productive beta chains. One record per CDR3 amino acid sequence lists the most common genes and DNA. The V and J calls reflect TCRdb's pipeline rather than the authors' work. This sample holds some 140,000 distinct CDR3 sequences; over 80% were observed only once. More than 0.5% of the sample is taken by the ten largest.

Sequenced sample: CD8+ T cells from PBMCs. This sequence uses TRBV2 and TRBJ1-2; TRBD1 lines up with 8 middle nucleotides. This TCR was sampled from a human donor with multiple sclerosis. The CDR3 is CASSDQGAYGYTF. The nucleotide sequence reads as follows: TGTGCCAGCAGTGATCAGGGGGCCTATGGCTACACCTTC.